The entry below gives a single T cell receptor beta chain sequence along with its context. Its target is not known. Unsorted PBMC samples were amplified in replicate PCRs containing 300 ng DNA, some 30,000 T cell genomes. Study processing details: ImmunoSEQ supplied junction-only sequences lacking quality scores, so filtering was different. This table comes from immunoSEQ multiplex PCR, and its TCRdb copy is limited to in-frame clones, with some not included. V, J and clone size are taken as reported in that table, and D and trimming were inferred from the DNA itself. This sample has around 480,000 clones, with about 80% found just once. The data belong to a study of shared clonotypes between healthy human individuals. Study at large: Two female and a few male donors aged 18 to 49 were enrolled. General study findings and limits: With few donors, the genetic and exposure-history diversity represented was limited.

V was clipped by 7 bases and J by 7 bases; unmatched bases: 6. This CDR3 is built from 12 residues. Germline assignment: CDR1 MNHNY and CDR2 SVGAGI (reference sequence). The specimen was PBMCs. This receptor was obtained from a woman between 40 and 55 years old in good health. Some clones in this sample may be carry-over from other donors' samples. The chain employs TRBV6-6 and TRBJ1-1, with TRBD1 matching 7 bases. CDR3: CASTYGDSEAFF. The CDR3 region has the DNA TGTGCCAGCACCTATGGGGACAGTGAAGCTTTCTTT.